Below, 2 T cell receptor beta chains from the same sample are listed, as sequenced in a study of T cell responses to AZD1222 COVID-19 vaccine. Using immunoSEQ multiplex PCR, the repertoire was profiled, and TCRdb retains in-frame clones only, with some absent. The sample carries about 120,000 clones, 70% to 90% recorded once. Source: peripheral blood, taken on day 0 of AZD1222 vaccination. The receptors were sampled from an adult in good health.

This chain joins TRBV19 and TRBJ2-3; D ambiguous. CDR1 and CDR2 (germline): LNHDA, SQIVND (reference sequence). The CDR3 is made up of 12 amino acids. The V and J ends lost 6 bases and 4 bases respectively, with 8 bases between them. As DNA, the CDR3 is TGTGCCAGTAGCAGAGTCGCAGATACGCAGTATTTT. It specifies CASSRVADTQYF.

The genes are TRBV28 and TRBJ1-2, with D unresolved. The V gene lost 3 bases and the J gene lost 0 bases, with 11 bases spanning the gap. The germline gives CDR1 MDHEN, CDR2 SYDVKM. The length of the CDR3 is 15 residues. CDR3 region: CASSFWMRANYGYTF. CDR3 in DNA: TGTGCCAGCAGTTTCTGGATGAGAGCTAACTATGGCTACACCTTC.